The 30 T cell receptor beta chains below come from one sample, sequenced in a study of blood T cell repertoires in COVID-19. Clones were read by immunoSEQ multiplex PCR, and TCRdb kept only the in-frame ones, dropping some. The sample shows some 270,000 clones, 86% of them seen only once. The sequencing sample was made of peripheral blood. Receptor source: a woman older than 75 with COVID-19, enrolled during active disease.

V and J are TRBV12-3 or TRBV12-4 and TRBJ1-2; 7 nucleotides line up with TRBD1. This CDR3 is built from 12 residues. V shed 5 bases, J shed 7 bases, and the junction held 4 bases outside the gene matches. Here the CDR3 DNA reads TGTGCCAGCAGTAAACAGGGGAGTGGCTACACCTTC. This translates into CASSKQGSGYTF.

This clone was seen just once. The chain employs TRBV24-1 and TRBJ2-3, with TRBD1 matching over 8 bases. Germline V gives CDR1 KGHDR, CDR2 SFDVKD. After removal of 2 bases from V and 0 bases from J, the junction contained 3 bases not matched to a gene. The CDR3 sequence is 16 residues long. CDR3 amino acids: CATSDSGGRSTDTQYF. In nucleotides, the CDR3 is TGTGCCACCAGTGATTCAGGGGGCCGAAGCACAGATACGCAGTATTTT.

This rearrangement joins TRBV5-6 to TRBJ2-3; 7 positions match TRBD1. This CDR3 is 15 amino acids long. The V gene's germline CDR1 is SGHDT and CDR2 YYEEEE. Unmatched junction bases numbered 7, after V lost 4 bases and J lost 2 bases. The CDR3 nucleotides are TGTGCCAGCAGCCTCACAGGGGTTGCCACAGATACGCAGTATTTT. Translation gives CASSLTGVATDTQYF.

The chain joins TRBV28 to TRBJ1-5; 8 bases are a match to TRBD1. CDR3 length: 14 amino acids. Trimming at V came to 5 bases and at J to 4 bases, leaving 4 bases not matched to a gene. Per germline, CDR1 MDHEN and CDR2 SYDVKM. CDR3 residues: CASSRGQENQPQHF. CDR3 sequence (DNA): TGTGCCAGCAGTCGGGGACAGGAGAATCAGCCCCAGCATTTT.

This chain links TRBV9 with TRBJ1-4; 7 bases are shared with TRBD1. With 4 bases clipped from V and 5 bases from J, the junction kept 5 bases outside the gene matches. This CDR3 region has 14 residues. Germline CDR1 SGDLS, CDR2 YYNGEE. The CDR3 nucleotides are TGTGCCAGCAGCCCTCAGACAGGGAATGAAAAACTGTTTTTT. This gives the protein CASSPQTGNEKLFF.

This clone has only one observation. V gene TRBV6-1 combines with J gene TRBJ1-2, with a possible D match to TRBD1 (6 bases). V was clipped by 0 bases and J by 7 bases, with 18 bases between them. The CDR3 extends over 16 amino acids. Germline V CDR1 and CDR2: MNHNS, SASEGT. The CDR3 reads CASSEARGGVLSGYTF. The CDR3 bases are TGTGCCAGCAGTGAAGCCCGAGGGGGGGTTCTGAGTGGCTACACCTTC.

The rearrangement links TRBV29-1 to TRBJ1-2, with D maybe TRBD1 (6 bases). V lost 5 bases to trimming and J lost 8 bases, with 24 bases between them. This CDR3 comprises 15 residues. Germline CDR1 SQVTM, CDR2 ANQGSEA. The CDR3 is CSVRGAQGLERGYTF. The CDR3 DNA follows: TGCAGCGTTCGGGGGGCTCAGGGGCTGGAGAGAGGCTACACCTTC.

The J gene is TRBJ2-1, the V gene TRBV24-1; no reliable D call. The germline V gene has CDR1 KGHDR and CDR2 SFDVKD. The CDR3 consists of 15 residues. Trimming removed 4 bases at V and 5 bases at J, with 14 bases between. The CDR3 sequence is CATSDPRLKDNEQFF. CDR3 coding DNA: TGTGCCACCAGTGACCCCAGACTGAAGGACAATGAGCAGTTCTTC.

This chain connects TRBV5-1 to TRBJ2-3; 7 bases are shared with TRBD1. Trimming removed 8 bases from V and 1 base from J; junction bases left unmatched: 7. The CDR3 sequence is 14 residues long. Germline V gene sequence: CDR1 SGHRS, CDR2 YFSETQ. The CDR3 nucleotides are TGCGCCAGTGGAGACAGGGTTGGCACAGATACGCAGTATTTT. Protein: CASGDRVGTDTQYF.

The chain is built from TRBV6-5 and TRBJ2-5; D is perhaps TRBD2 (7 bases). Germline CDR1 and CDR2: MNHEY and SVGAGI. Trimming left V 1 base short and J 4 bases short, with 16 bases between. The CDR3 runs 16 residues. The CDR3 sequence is CASSYWAAGARETQYF. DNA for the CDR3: TGTGCCAGCAGTTACTGGGCTGCGGGGGCGAGAGAGACCCAGTACTTC.

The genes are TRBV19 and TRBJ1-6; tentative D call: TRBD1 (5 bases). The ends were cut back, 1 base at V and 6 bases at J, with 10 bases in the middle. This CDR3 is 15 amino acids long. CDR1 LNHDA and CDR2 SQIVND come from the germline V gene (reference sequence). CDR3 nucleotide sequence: TGTGCCAGTAGTATAGGTGCCGGGGGTAATTCACCCCTCCACTTT. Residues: CASSIGAGGNSPLHF.

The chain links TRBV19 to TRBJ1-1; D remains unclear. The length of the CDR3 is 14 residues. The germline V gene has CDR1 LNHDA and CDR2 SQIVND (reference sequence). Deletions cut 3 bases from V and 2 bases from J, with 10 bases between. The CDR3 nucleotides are TGTGCCAGTAGTATTGTCAGTAAAAACACTGAAGCTTTCTTT. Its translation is CASSIVSKNTEAFF.

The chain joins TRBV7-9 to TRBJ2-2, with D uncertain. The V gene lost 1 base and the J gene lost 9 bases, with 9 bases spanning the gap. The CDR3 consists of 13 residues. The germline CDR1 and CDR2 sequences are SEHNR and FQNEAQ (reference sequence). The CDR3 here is CASSLDTLRELFF. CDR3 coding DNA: TGTGCCAGCAGCTTAGACACCTTAAGGGAGCTGTTTTTT.

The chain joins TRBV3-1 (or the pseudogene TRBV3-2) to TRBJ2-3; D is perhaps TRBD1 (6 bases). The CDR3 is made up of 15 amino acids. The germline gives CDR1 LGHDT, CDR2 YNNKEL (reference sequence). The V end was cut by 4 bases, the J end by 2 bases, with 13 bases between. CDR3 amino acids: CASSPGTRTTDTQYF. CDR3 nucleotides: TGTGCCAGCAGCCCCGGGACACGGACCACAGATACGCAGTATTTT.

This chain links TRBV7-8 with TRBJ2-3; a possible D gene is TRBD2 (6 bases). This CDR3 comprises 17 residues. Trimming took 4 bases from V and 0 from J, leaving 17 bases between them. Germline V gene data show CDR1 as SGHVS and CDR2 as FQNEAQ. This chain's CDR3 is CASSSSGIGGSTDTQYF. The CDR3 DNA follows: TGTGCCAGCAGCTCTTCCGGGATCGGGGGAAGCACAGATACGCAGTATTTT.

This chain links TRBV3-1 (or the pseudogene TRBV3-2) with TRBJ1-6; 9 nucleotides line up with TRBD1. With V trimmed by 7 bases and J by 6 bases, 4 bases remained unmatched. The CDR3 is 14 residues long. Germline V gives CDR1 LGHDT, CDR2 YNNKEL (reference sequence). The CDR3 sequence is CASTPTGGNSPLHF. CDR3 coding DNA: TGTGCCAGCACCCCGACAGGGGGTAATTCACCCCTCCACTTT.

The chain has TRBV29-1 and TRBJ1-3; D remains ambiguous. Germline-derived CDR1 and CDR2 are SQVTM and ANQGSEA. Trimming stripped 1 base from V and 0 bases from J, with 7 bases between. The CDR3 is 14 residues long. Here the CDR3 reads CSVEGAGSGNTIYF. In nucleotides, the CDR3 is TGCAGCGTTGAAGGAGCGGGCTCTGGAAACACCATATATTTT.

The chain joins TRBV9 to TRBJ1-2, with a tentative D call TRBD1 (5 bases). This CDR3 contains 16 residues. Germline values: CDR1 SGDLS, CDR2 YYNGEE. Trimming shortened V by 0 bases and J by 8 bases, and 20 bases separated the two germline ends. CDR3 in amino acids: CASSVAEGTILKGYTF. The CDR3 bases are TGTGCCAGCAGCGTAGCGGAGGGGACGATCCTAAAGGGCTACACCTTC.

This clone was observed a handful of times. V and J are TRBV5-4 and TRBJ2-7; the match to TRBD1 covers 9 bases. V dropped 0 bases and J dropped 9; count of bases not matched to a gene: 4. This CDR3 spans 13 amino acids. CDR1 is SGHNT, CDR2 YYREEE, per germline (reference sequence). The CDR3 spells CASSLAGTGRQYF. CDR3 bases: TGTGCCAGCAGCTTGGCCGGGACAGGGAGGCAGTACTTC. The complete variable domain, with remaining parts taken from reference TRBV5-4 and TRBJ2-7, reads ETGVTQSPTHLIKTRGQQVTLRCSSQSGHNTVSWYQQALGQGPQFIFQYYREEENGRGNFPPRFSGLQFPNYSSELNVNALELDDSALYLCASSLAGTGRQYFGPGTRLTVT.

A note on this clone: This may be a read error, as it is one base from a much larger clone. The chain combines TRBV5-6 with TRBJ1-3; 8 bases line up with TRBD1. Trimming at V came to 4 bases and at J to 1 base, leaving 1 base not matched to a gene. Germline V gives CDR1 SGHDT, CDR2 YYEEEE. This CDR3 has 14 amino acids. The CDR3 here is CASSRTGSGNTIYF. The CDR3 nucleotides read TGTGCCAGCAGCCGGACAGGGTCTGGAAACACCATATATTTT.

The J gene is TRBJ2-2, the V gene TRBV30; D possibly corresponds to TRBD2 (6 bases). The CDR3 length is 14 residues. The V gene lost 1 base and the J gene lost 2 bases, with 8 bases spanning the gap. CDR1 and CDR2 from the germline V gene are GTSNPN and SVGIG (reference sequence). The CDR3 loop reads CAWSGGVNTGELFF. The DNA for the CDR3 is TGTGCCTGGAGTGGGGGGGTTAACACCGGGGAGCTGTTTTTT.

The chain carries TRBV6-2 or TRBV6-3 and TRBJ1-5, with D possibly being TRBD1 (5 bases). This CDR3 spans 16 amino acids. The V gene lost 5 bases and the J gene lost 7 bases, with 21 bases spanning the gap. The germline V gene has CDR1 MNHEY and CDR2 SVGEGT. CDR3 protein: CASSPVPQGKLQPQHF. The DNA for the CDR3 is TGTGCCAGCAGTCCCGTACCTCAGGGTAAGTTGCAGCCCCAGCATTTT.

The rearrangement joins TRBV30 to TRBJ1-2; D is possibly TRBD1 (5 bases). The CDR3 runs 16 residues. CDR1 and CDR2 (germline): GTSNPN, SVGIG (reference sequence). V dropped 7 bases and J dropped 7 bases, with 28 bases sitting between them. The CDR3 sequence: CASTWGSTLSVGGYTF. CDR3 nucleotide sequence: TGTGCCTCGACCTGGGGCAGTACTCTATCAGTCGGTGGCTACACCTTC. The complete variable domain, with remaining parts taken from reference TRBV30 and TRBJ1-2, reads SQTIHQWPATLVQPVGSPLSLECTVEGTSNPNLYWYRQAAGRGLQLLFYSVGIGQISSEVPQNLSASRPQDRQFILSSKKLLLSDSGFYLCASTWGSTLSVGGYTFGSGTRLTVV.

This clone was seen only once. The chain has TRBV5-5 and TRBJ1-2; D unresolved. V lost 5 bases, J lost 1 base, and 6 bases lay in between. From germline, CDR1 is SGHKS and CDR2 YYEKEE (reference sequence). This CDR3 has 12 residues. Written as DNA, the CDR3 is TGTGCCAGCAGTCCCTTTAACTATGGCTACACCTTC. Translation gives CASSPFNYGYTF.

For the CDR3, the DNA is TGTGCCTGTACAGGGGGAAATTCACCCCTCCACTTT. Translation: CACTGGNSPLHF. V gene TRBV30 combines with J gene TRBJ1-6, with 8 bases aligning to TRBD1. V was clipped by 6 bases and J by 7 bases; unmatched bases: 2. The CDR3 extends over 12 amino acids. Per germline, CDR1 GTSNPN and CDR2 SVGIG (reference sequence).

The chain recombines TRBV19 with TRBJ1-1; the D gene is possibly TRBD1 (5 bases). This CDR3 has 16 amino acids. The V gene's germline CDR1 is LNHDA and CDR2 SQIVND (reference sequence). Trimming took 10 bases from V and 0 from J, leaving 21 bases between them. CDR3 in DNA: TGTGCCACTAGGGTTTGGTTGGCAGGGCTGAACACTGAAGCTTTCTTT. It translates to CATRVWLAGLNTEAFF.

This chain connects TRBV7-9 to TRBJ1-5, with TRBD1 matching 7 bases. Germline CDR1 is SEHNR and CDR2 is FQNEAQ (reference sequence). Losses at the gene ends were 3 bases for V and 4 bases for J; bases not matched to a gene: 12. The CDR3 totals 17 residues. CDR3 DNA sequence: TGTGCCAGCAGCTTGGCCCAGGGGGGATTCTCAAATCAGCCCCAGCATTTT. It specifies CASSLAQGGFSNQPQHF.

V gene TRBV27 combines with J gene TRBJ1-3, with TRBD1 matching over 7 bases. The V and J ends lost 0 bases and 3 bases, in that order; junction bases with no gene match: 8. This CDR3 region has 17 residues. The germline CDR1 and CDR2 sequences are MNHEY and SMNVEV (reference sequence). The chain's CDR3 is CASSLSMKGANGNTIYF. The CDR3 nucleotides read TGTGCCAGCAGTTTATCGATGAAGGGGGCTAATGGAAACACCATATATTTT.

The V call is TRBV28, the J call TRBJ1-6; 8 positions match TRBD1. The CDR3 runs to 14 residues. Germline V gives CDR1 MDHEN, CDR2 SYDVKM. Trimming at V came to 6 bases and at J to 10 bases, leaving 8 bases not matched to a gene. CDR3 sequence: CASRSGQGRSPLHF. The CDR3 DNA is TGTGCCAGCAGGTCTGGACAGGGAAGGTCACCCCTCCACTTT.

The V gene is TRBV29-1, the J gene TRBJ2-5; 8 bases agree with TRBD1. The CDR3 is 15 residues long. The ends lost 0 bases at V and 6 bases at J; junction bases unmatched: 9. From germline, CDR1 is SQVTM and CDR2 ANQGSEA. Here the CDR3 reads CSVEDRQGAKKTQYF. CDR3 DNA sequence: TGCAGCGTTGAAGATAGGCAGGGGGCTAAAAAGACCCAGTACTTC.